These T cell receptor beta chains were read from a single sample in a study of early T cells in non-severe SARS-CoV-2 infection. Each CDR3 protein is one row after TCRdb ran MiXCR on the 5' RACE reads. The sample has some 57,000 distinct CDR3 sequences; 7.5% to 9.5% are singletons. Sequencing used whole blood, obtained at baseline. The receptor set was obtained from an adult who was a healthcare worker with PCR-confirmed SARS-CoV-2 infection or an uninfected control (not recorded which). Both conserved end residues are part of each CDR3. The order of the fields is CDR3 length, V gene, D gene, J gene, clone size, CDR3 DNA, CDR3 protein. D genes are given only for firm matches. Size is stated for part of the rows, as once, few or many counts, or as a class when the clone is expanded.

CDR3 length: 18
V gene: TRBV6-5
D gene: TRBD2
J gene: TRBJ2-3
clone size: -
CDR3 DNA: TGTGCCAGCAGTTACGGACTAGCGGGACACACTAGCACAGATACGCAGTATTTT
CDR3 protein: CASSYGLAGHTSTDTQYF

CDR3 length: 16
V gene: TRBV24-1
D gene: TRBD1
J gene: TRBJ2-5
clone size: many
CDR3 DNA: TGTGCCACCAGTGATTTGCAGGGACAGGTCCAAGAGACCCAGTACTTC
CDR3 protein: CATSDLQGQVQETQYF

CDR3 length: 12
V gene: TRBV6-1
D gene: -
J gene: TRBJ1-2
clone size: many
CDR3 DNA: TGTGCCAGCATTCTGGTTTACTATGGCTACACCTTC
CDR3 protein: CASILVYYGYTF

CDR3 length: 11
V gene: TRBV29-1
D gene: -
J gene: TRBJ2-1
clone size: few
CDR3 DNA: TGCAGCGTGGCGCCCAGGGGCGAGCAGTTCTTC
CDR3 protein: CSVAPRGEQFF

CDR3 length: 17
V gene: TRBV11-2
D gene: TRBD2
J gene: TRBJ2-1
clone size: -
CDR3 DNA: TGTGCCAGCAGCTCGGACCCGGGACTAGCGGGAGTCAATGAGCAGTTCTTC
CDR3 protein: CASSSDPGLAGVNEQFF

CDR3 length: 13
V gene: TRBV7-9
D gene: -
J gene: TRBJ2-1
clone size: few
CDR3 DNA: TGTGCCAGCAGCCAGACCGGTCCCAATGAGCAGTTCTTC
CDR3 protein: CASSQTGPNEQFF

CDR3 length: 17
V gene: TRBV12-3/TRBV12-4
D gene: -
J gene: TRBJ2-2
clone size: few
CDR3 DNA: TGTGCCAGCAGTTCGCCCCGGGACCAGAAAAATTCCGGGGAGCTGTTTTTT
CDR3 protein: CASSSPRDQKNSGELFF

CDR3 length: 18
V gene: TRBV10-3
D gene: -
J gene: TRBJ2-3
clone size: many
CDR3 DNA: TGTGCCATCGGAGGAGGCCTGGCTGGGGCCGGCGGAACAGATACGCAGTATTTT
CDR3 protein: CAIGGGLAGAGGTDTQYF

CDR3 length: 14
V gene: TRBV11-2
D gene: TRBD1
J gene: TRBJ2-1
clone size: -
CDR3 DNA: TGTGCCAGCAGCTTAGGACAGGGAATAAATGAGCAGTTCTTC
CDR3 protein: CASSLGQGINEQFF

CDR3 length: 13
V gene: TRBV5-4
D gene: -
J gene: TRBJ1-2
clone size: -
CDR3 DNA: TGTGCCAGCAGTCCTAAGACCGATAATGGCTACACCTTC
CDR3 protein: CASSPKTDNGYTF

CDR3 length: 14
V gene: TRBV19
D gene: -
J gene: TRBJ2-1
clone size: -
CDR3 DNA: TGTGCCAGTAGTAGGCAGGGGCTCGGGAATGAGCAGTTCTTC
CDR3 protein: CASSRQGLGNEQFF

CDR3 length: 16
V gene: TRBV21-1
D gene: -
J gene: TRBJ2-2
clone size: -
CDR3 DNA: TGTGCCAGCAGCCCTCTACCGCGGGAGAGCACCGGGGAGCTGTTTTTT
CDR3 protein: CASSPLPRESTGELFF

CDR3 length: 16
V gene: TRBV13
D gene: -
J gene: TRBJ2-5
clone size: -
CDR3 DNA: TGTGCCAGCAGCGGTTACAGGGAAAAAGACGGAGAGACCCAGTACTTC
CDR3 protein: CASSGYREKDGETQYF

CDR3 length: 13
V gene: TRBV3-1
D gene: -
J gene: TRBJ1-1
clone size: -
CDR3 DNA: TGTGCCAGCAGCCAAACAGGGTACACTGAAGCTTTCTTT
CDR3 protein: CASSQTGYTEAFF

CDR3 length: 16
V gene: TRBV7-3
D gene: TRBD2
J gene: TRBJ2-3
clone size: many
CDR3 DNA: TGTGCCAGCAGCCTGGGACTAGCGGACTCTGGGGATACGCAGTATTTT
CDR3 protein: CASSLGLADSGDTQYF

CDR3 length: 13
V gene: TRBV20-1
D gene: -
J gene: TRBJ1-4
clone size: -
CDR3 DNA: TGCAGTGCTATAAAGACAACTAATGAAAAACTGTTTTTT
CDR3 protein: CSAIKTTNEKLFF